This T cell receptor beta chain was sequenced during a study of CD8 T cells in ankylosing spondylitis. Overall study findings and caveats: Reports say disease-linked clones showed up significantly more in matched ankylosing spondylitis synovial fluid.

Note on this clonotype: Its antigen is unidentified.

Quantitative 5'-RACE was performed with molecular barcodes, and it yielded the TCR beta libraries. TCRdb reprocessed the 5' RACE reads with MiXCR, giving one entry per CDR3 protein. The top ten clones hold roughly 4.4% of a sample with tens of thousands of distinct CDR3 sequences, less than 3% of them seen once. The CDR3 consists of 15 residues. Trimming cost V 2 bases and J 7 bases, with 16 bases left between them. CDR1 SGDLS and CDR2 YYNGEE come from the germline V gene. Material: blood, either unsorted or a sorted T cell fraction (not recorded which). The TCR sequence derives from a male donor with ankylosing spondylitis or in good health (not recorded which). The rearrangement uses TRBV9 and TRBJ2-1; D is possibly TRBD2 (6 bases). This chain's CDR3 is CASSVSLARGNEQFF. CDR3 bases: TGTGCCAGCAGCGTCTCTCTAGCGCGAGGGAATGAGCAGTTCTTC.